The 26 T cell receptor beta chains in this list originate from one sample, sequenced in a study of shared T cell receptors in the human thymus. The method was immunoSEQ multiplex PCR; TCRdb's version includes in-frame clones alone and lacks a portion of them. The data show about 610,000 clones, around nine tenths seen once. These same records also appear under a second study, on human thymus T cells.

Sequences were obtained from thymocytes. Receptors were obtained from a boy in the first two years of life with a congenital heart defect.

The table lists this clone with a few counts. This rearrangement joins TRBV18 to TRBJ2-2, with 9 bases matching TRBD1. The junction had 11 bases not matched to a gene; V was cut back by 5 bases and J by 7 bases. Germline CDR1 is KGHSH and CDR2 is LQKENI. This CDR3 is built from 16 residues. This CDR3 is CASSAPGQGEGGELFF. The CDR3 nucleotides are TGTGCCAGCTCAGCTCCGGGACAGGGAGAAGGCGGGGAGCTGTTTTTT.

This sequence joins TRBV2 and TRBJ2-1; D is perhaps TRBD2 (5 bases). The CDR3 runs to 13 residues. Trimming cost V 11 bases and J 5 bases, with 16 bases left between them. Germline CDR1 reads SNHLY; CDR2 reads FYNNEI. CDR3 sequence (DNA): TGTGCCCCCTGGGAGCGGAAACACAATGAGCAGTTCTTC. Its protein is CAPWERKHNEQFF. Full variable domain (outside the CDR3, taken from reference TRBV2 and TRBJ2-1): EPEVTQTPSHQVTQMGQEVILRCVPISNHLYFYWYRQILGQKVEFLVSFYNNEISEKSEIFDDQFSVERPDGSNFTLKIRSTKLEDSAMYFCAPWERKHNEQFFGPGTRLTVL.

The CDR3: CASSLRPPGRDSLGLFF. The CDR3 DNA follows: TGTGCCAGCAGTTTGCGGCCCCCCGGTCGGGACTCCCTAGGACTGTTTTTT. This chain joins TRBV28 and TRBJ1-4, with a possible D match to TRBD1 (5 bases). This CDR3 comprises 17 residues. The germline CDR1 and CDR2 sequences are MDHEN and SYDVKM. Trimming took 3 bases from V and 13 from J, leaving 27 bases between them.

The rearrangement links TRBV5-7 to TRBJ1-2; 7 bases are shared with TRBD1. TRBV5-7 is annotated as an ORF whose role is uncertain. The ends lost 0 bases at V and 2 bases at J; junction bases unmatched: 1. The CDR3 loop spans 14 amino acids. CDR3 DNA sequence: TGTGCCAGCAGCTTGGACAGGGGCAACTATGGCTACACCTTC. This codes for CASSLDRGNYGYTF.

This clone was seen once. The chain carries TRBV5-1 and TRBJ2-3; D gene uncertain. V was pared by 4 bases and J by 2 bases, with 14 bases between. Germline CDR1 is SGHRS and CDR2 is YFSETQ. The CDR3 spans 15 residues. The CDR3 loop is CASSGDGLNTDTQYF. In DNA, the CDR3 is TGCGCCAGCAGCGGAGACGGTTTGAACACAGATACGCAGTATTTT.

V usage is TRBV7-9 and J usage is TRBJ2-7; TRBD1 matches 9 bases. Germline values: CDR1 SEHNR, CDR2 FQNEAQ (reference sequence). Trimming took 1 base from V and 7 from J; bases not matched to a gene: 14. The CDR3 consists of 17 residues. The CDR3 nucleotides are TGTGCCAGCAGCTTAGGGCTCGGGGACAGGGACCCCCTAGAGCAGTACTTC. Translating it yields CASSLGLGDRDPLEQYF.

This chain links TRBV18 with TRBJ2-3, with a tentative D call TRBD2 (6 bases). This CDR3 is built from 17 residues. V lost 4 bases and J lost 1, with 18 bases in between. Germline-derived CDR1 and CDR2 are KGHSH and LQKENI. The CDR3 sequence is CASSRRGSRRGTDTQYF. CDR3 coding DNA: TGTGCCAGCTCACGTCGTGGTAGCCGGAGGGGCACAGATACGCAGTATTTT.

This clone was detected only a few times. V is TRBV7-9 and J is TRBJ1-4; 7 bases match TRBD1. Germline V gene data show CDR1 as SEHNR and CDR2 as FQNEAQ (reference sequence). V shed 5 bases and J 5 bases; nucleotides not matched to a gene: 11. CDR3 length equals 16 residues. The CDR3 sequence is CASSGRQGGLNEKLFF. In DNA form, the CDR3 reads TGTGCCAGCAGCGGCCGACAGGGCGGGCTCAATGAAAAACTGTTTTTT. The entire variable domain, with the rest obtained from reference TRBV7-9 and TRBJ1-4, is as follows: DTGVSQNPRHKITKRGQNVTFRCDPISEHNRLYWYRQTLGQGPEFLTYFQNEAQLEKSRLLSDRFSAERPKGSFSTLEIQRTEQGDSAMYLCASSGRQGGLNEKLFFGSGTQLSVL.

The genes are TRBV19 and TRBJ2-2; 7 bases are shared with TRBD2. Losses at the gene ends were 3 bases for V and 7 bases for J; bases not matched to a gene: 5. This CDR3 has 14 amino acids. Germline CDR1 reads LNHDA; CDR2 reads SQIVND (reference sequence). CDR3 DNA: TGTGCCAGTAGTATCCCGGGGGGTGGCGGGGAGCTGTTTTTT. This encodes CASSIPGGGGELFF.

This sequence joins TRBV6-5 and TRBJ1-2, with D uncertain. Per the germline V gene, CDR1 is MNHEY and CDR2 is SVGAGI. V was shortened by 7 bases and J by 1 base, with 13 bases between the two germline ends. The CDR3 runs to 14 residues. The DNA of the CDR3 is TGTGCCAGCAAGCCCGGATCGGGTAACTATGGCTACACCTTC. The encoded protein is CASKPGSGNYGYTF.

The chain recombines TRBV11-3 with TRBJ2-1, with TRBD2 identical over 7 bases. The CDR3 runs to 14 residues. V lost 7 bases to trimming and J lost 5 bases; unmatched junction nucleotides: 8. CDR1 is SGHNT and CDR2 is YENEEA in the germline V gene. CDR3 nucleotide sequence: TGTGCCAGCACCAAAAGCGGGATGGACAATGAGCAGTTCTTC. It yields the protein CASTKSGMDNEQFF.

This sequence joins TRBV7-2 and TRBJ2-7; 9 bases are a match to TRBD1. CDR1 and CDR2 (germline): SGHTA, FQGNSA. Unmatched junction bases numbered 10, after V lost 2 bases and J lost 2 bases. The CDR3 runs 17 residues. The CDR3 reads CASSLFRRDRGTYEQYF. For the CDR3, the DNA is TGTGCCAGCAGCTTATTTAGGAGAGACAGGGGGACCTACGAGCAGTACTTC.

The rearrangement links TRBV11-3 to TRBJ2-4; maybe TRBD1 (5 bases). Germline V gene sequence: CDR1 SGHNT, CDR2 YENEEA. The CDR3 is 16 amino acids. Between the trimmed V and J ends, which lost 5 bases and 6 bases, there was a span of 20 bases. In DNA form, the CDR3 reads TGTGCCAGCAGCCAAGGACCCCGACAGATAGGAAACATTCAGTACTTC. Translating it yields CASSQGPRQIGNIQYF.

The chain carries TRBV28 and TRBJ1-4; 7 bases line up with TRBD1. CDR3 size: 15 residues. Germline trimming cut 4 bases from V and 6 bases from J; bases unmatched to any gene: 8. Germline CDR1 and CDR2: MDHEN and SYDVKM. CDR3 region: CASSSPGQKYEKLFF. The CDR3 DNA reads TGTGCCAGCAGTTCTCCGGGACAGAAGTATGAAAAACTGTTTTTT.

The chain joins TRBV9 to TRBJ2-7; TRBD2 aligns across 9 bases. There are 16 residues in the CDR3. The V and J ends lost 4 bases and 5 bases, in that order; junction bases with no gene match: 13. Germline lookup yields CDR1 SGDLS and CDR2 YYNGEE. CDR3: CASSPHGVAGAHEQYF. CDR3 in DNA: TGTGCCAGCAGCCCTCACGGGGTAGCGGGAGCACACGAGCAGTACTTC.

The chain couples TRBV7-8 to TRBJ2-5; 10 positions agree with TRBD2. The junction had 12 bases not matched to a gene; V was cut back by 4 bases and J by 4 bases. This CDR3 has 17 residues. The germline V gene has CDR1 SGHVS and CDR2 FQNEAQ. CDR3 DNA sequence: TGTGCCAGCAGCTCACACGCGGGGCTAGCGGGAGCAGAGACCCAGTACTTC. Translated, it gives CASSSHAGLAGAETQYF.

The chain uses TRBV28 and TRBJ2-1; 9 bases agree with TRBD2. The CDR3 is 12 amino acids. V lost 11 bases and J lost 7; bases outside the gene matches: 6. Germline V lookup: CDR1 MDHEN, CDR2 SYDVKM. In DNA form, the CDR3 reads TGTGCCGCGGGGGGGATAGGTAATGAGCAGTTCTTC. Protein: CAAGGIGNEQFF.

This chain links TRBV11-3 with TRBJ1-1; 10 bases fit TRBD1. Per the germline V gene, CDR1 is SGHNT and CDR2 is YENEEA. V was clipped by 2 bases and J by 1 base; unmatched bases: 10. The CDR3 totals 18 residues. CDR3 bases: TGTGCCAGCAGCTTACCCGTGGCGCGGACAGGGGGGAACACTGAAGCTTTCTTT. It specifies CASSLPVARTGGNTEAFF.

This chain connects TRBV11-2 to TRBJ1-2, with 8 positions matching TRBD1. Germline lookup yields CDR1 SGHAT and CDR2 FQNNGV. The CDR3 totals 18 residues. Trimming at V came to 0 bases and at J to 6 bases, leaving 15 bases not matched to a gene. The DNA for the CDR3 is TGTGCCAGCAGCTTAGATCGGCGGTTGGACAGGGTCCTCGATGGCTACACCTTC. Translating gives CASSLDRRLDRVLDGYTF.

The chain couples TRBV21-1 to TRBJ1-1; TRBD1 is the table's D call and was not checked against the DNA. TRBV21-1 counts as a pseudogene. This CDR3 region has 18 residues. CDR3 bases: TGTGCCAGCAGCAAAGGACCAGGTTTCGGGACAGTGAACACTGAAGCTTTCTTT. Its protein product is CASSKGPGFGTVNTEAFF.

In its sample, this clone was seen a few times. V and J are TRBV7-9 and TRBJ1-2, with 7 bases that match TRBD1. The CDR3 has 16 amino acids. Losses at the gene ends were 5 bases for V and 7 bases for J; bases not matched to a gene: 16. The germline gives CDR1 SEHNR, CDR2 FQNEAQ (reference sequence). CDR3 sequence reads: CASSPGEEGGCIGYTF. The CDR3 DNA reads TGTGCCAGCAGCCCTGGCGAGGAAGGGGGCTGTATTGGCTACACCTTC. The complete variable domain, with remaining parts taken from reference TRBV7-9 and TRBJ1-2, reads DTGVSQNPRHKITKRGQNVTFRCDPISEHNRLYWYRQTLGQGPEFLTYFQNEAQLEKSRLLSDRFSAERPKGSFSTLEIQRTEQGDSAMYLCASSPGEEGGCIGYTFGSGTRLTVV.

This clone has just one count. V gene TRBV4-3 combines with J gene TRBJ2-4; no clear D. The CDR3 covers 13 residues. The ends were cut back, 0 bases at V and 5 bases at J, with 5 bases in the middle. CDR1 is LGHNA and CDR2 is YSLEER in the germline V gene. The CDR3 DNA reads TGCGCCAGCAGCCAAGATTTCGAAAACATTCAGTACTTC. It translates to CASSQDFENIQYF.

This chain links TRBV29-1 with TRBJ2-5, with D perhaps matching TRBD2 (6 bases). CDR1 and CDR2 (germline): SQVTM, ANQGSEA. V dropped 4 bases and J dropped 3 bases, with 9 bases sitting between them. This CDR3 is 12 amino acids long. CDR3 nucleotides: TGCAGCGTTGTTCGCGGGGAAGAGACCCAGTACTTC. Its translation is CSVVRGEETQYF.

The V gene is TRBV6-5, the J gene TRBJ1-4; D remains ambiguous. The CDR3 is 13 amino acids. The V and J ends lost 6 bases and 5 bases respectively, with 10 bases between them. The germline gives CDR1 MNHEY, CDR2 SVGAGI. Written as DNA, the CDR3 is TGTGCCAGCAGACTTGGAGAGAATGAAAAACTGTTTTTT. Translating gives CASRLGENEKLFF.

V gene TRBV6-5 combines with J gene TRBJ2-3; D is perhaps TRBD2 (6 bases). The CDR3 loop spans 16 amino acids. The V end lost 2 bases, the J end lost 0 bases, and 12 bases lay between the germline ends. CDR1 is MNHEY and CDR2 is SVGAGI in the germline V gene. DNA for the CDR3: TGTGCCAGCAGTTACGGGGGGAGACCTAGCACAGATACGCAGTATTTT. As protein: CASSYGGRPSTDTQYF.

The chain uses TRBV28 and TRBJ2-7; D gene ambiguous. The germline CDR1 and CDR2 sequences are MDHEN and SYDVKM. This CDR3 is built from 13 residues. Trimming took 2 bases from V and 6 from J, leaving 11 bases between them. The CDR3: CASSLHYHGEQYF. The CDR3 DNA sequence: TGTGCCAGCAGTTTACACTACCACGGCGAGCAGTACTTC. The whole variable domain, filled in from reference TRBV28 and TRBJ2-7, reads DVKVTQSSRYLVKRTGEKVFLECVQDMDHENMFWYRQDPGLGLRLIYFSYDVKMKEKGDIPEGYSVSREKKERFSLILESASTNQTSMYLCASSLHYHGEQYFGPGTRLTVT.